These 21 T cell receptor beta chains were all obtained from the same sample, sequenced in a study of blood T cells in healthy people across ages. The second PCR ran about 6 to 12 cycles with a sample-barcoded 5' primer and J-beta primers. TCRdb analysed the 5' RACE reads with MiXCR anew, one entry per CDR3 protein. Of about 780,000 distinct CDR3 sequences listed, roughly 25% are singletons. The data were also submitted as part of a second study, on T cells of mothers and their children.

The specimen was blood. The origin of the receptors is a boy between 5 and 17 years old in good health.

The rearrangement uses TRBV15 and TRBJ2-6; no clear D. The CDR3 loop spans 15 amino acids. V lost 1 base, J lost 0 bases, and 4 bases lay in between. The germline V gene has CDR1 LNHNV and CDR2 YYDKDF (reference sequence). CDR3 DNA sequence: TGTGCCACCAGCAGAGTTGGCTCTGGGGCCAACGTCCTGACTTTC. Its protein product is CATSRVGSGANVLTF.

The chain combines TRBV7-9 with TRBJ2-7; D possibly corresponds to TRBD2 (6 bases). The CDR3 is 16 residues long. Germline V gene lookup returns CDR1 SEHNR and CDR2 FQNEAQ (reference sequence). The germline V and J ends were trimmed by 1 base and 6 bases, with 19 bases remaining between them. CDR3 bases: TGTGCCAGCAGCTTAGGGCGGAGGGCGCCGAACCCCGAGCAGTACTTC. Translation: CASSLGRRAPNPEQYF.

This clonotype was found a few times. One end of the junction fails to match germline, which may point to a read error. This sequence joins TRBV5-1 and TRBJ2-5; 7 bases match TRBD1. CDR3 length: 14 residues. The germline gives CDR1 SGHRS, CDR2 YFSETQ. The CDR3 region has the DNA TGCGCCAGCAGCTTGGGACAGGGTGGGGAGACCCTGTACTTC. It yields the protein CASSLGQGGETLYF.

The chain links TRBV9 to TRBJ2-3, with 7 nucleotides matching TRBD2. The CDR3 consists of 14 residues. V gave up 8 bases and J gave up 0 bases; unmatched junction bases: 6. Per germline, CDR1 SGDLS and CDR2 YYNGEE. CDR3 DNA sequence: TGTGCCAGTGGCCCGGGGGGTAGCACAGATACGCAGTATTTT. Its translation is CASGPGGSTDTQYF.

This clonotype was found a few times. This rearrangement joins TRBV10-3 to TRBJ2-5; D possibly corresponds to TRBD1 (6 bases). V was shortened by 0 bases and J by 1 base, with 9 bases between the two germline ends. The CDR3 contains 15 residues. Germline V CDR1 and CDR2: ENHRY, SYGVKD. CDR3 in DNA: TGTGCCATCAGTGAGTCAAGGACAGCCCAAGAGACCCAGTACTTC. Protein: CAISESRTAQETQYF.

This clonotype was observed at least ten times. The chain links TRBV6-5 to TRBJ1-6; D call uncertain. V shed 6 bases and J shed 0 bases, with 12 bases lying between them. Germline V CDR1 and CDR2: MNHEY, SVGAGI. The CDR3 sequence is 16 residues long. CDR3 in amino acids: CASSPSGSSYNSPLHF. The CDR3, as DNA: TGTGCCAGCAGCCCCTCGGGAAGCTCCTATAATTCACCCCTCCACTTT.

This clonotype showed up just a few times. This chain links TRBV11-2 with TRBJ1-2; no reliable D call. Trimming took off 0 bases at V and 3 bases at J, with 11 bases between the two ends. Germline V gene data show CDR1 as SGHAT and CDR2 as FQNNGV. The CDR3 is 15 amino acids. CDR3 sequence: CASSLDRGGHYGYTF. The CDR3, as DNA: TGTGCCAGCAGCTTAGATCGGGGAGGGCACTATGGCTACACCTTC.

V is TRBV20-1 and J is TRBJ2-3; TRBD2 matches at 10 bases. The junction had 7 bases not matched to a gene; V was cut back by 3 bases and J by 4 bases. The CDR3 is 15 residues long. Germline V lookup: CDR1 DFQATT, CDR2 SNEGSKA (reference sequence). The CDR3 DNA sequence: TGCAGTGCTAGTGTAGCGGGGGGCGGAGCAGATACGCAGTATTTT. Amino acids: CSASVAGGGADTQYF.

V gene TRBV2 combines with J gene TRBJ2-7; 12 nucleotides line up with TRBD1. The V and J ends lost 3 bases and 0 bases, in that order; junction bases with no gene match: 9. Germline V gene data show CDR1 as SNHLY and CDR2 as FYNNEI. The CDR3 has 18 residues. For the CDR3, the DNA is TGTGCCAGCAGTGAGAAGGGGACAGGGGGCTTCCTCTCCTACGAGCAGTACTTC. Protein product: CASSEKGTGGFLSYEQYF.

The chain carries TRBV7-2 and TRBJ2-7, with D hard to call. Germline V CDR1 and CDR2: SGHTA, FQGNSA. The CDR3 has 13 residues. The V and J ends lost 5 bases and 3 bases respectively, with 11 bases between them. CDR3 in DNA: TGTGCCAGCAGCGTTGGACGAGTCTACGAGCAGTACTTC. Its translation: CASSVGRVYEQYF.

This clonotype was seen a few times. The gene calls are TRBV27 and TRBJ2-7; a weak D match, TRBD2 (7 bases). The CDR3 covers 15 residues. V shed 6 bases and J shed 2 bases, with 17 bases lying between them. The germline V gene encodes CDR1 MNHEY and CDR2 SMNVEV (reference sequence). The CDR3, as DNA: TGTGCCAGCAGCCGGTTGGGGGGGACAACCTACGAGCAGTACTTC. As protein: CASSRLGGTTYEQYF.

This clonotype was picked up a small number of times. The chain joins TRBV5-1 to TRBJ2-5; D is uncertain. The CDR3 spans 13 residues. Per the germline V gene, CDR1 is SGHRS and CDR2 is YFSETQ. Deletions cut 1 base from V and 5 bases from J, with 9 bases between. The DNA of the CDR3 is TGCGCCAGCAGCTTGAGGCCCCCTGAGACCCAGTACTTC. Its protein is CASSLRPPETQYF.

This chain connects TRBV25-1 to TRBJ1-4, with D unresolved. V lost 1 base to trimming and J lost 6 bases, with 9 bases between them. In germline, CDR1 is MGHDK, CDR2 SYGVNS. CDR3 length equals 14 residues. This chain's CDR3 is CASSESYIYEKLFF. Written as DNA, the CDR3 is TGTGCCAGCAGTGAATCTTACATCTATGAAAAACTGTTTTTT.

About this clonotype: The junction does not match germline at one end; this may be a read error. This sequence joins TRBV28 and TRBJ2-3; D is possibly TRBD1 or TRBD2 (7 bases each). The germline CDR1 and CDR2 sequences are MDHEN and SYDVKM. The CDR3 spans 15 residues. CDR3 DNA: TGTGCCAGCAGTCTATGGGGAGGGGGCAGGGATACGCAGTATTTT. As protein: CASSLWGGGRDTQYF.

V and J are TRBV24-1 and TRBJ1-1; D is unclear. Per the germline V gene, CDR1 is KGHDR and CDR2 is SFDVKD. The ends were cut back, 9 bases at V and 1 base at J, with 11 bases in the middle. The CDR3 is 13 amino acids. The CDR3 region has the DNA TGTGCCACCGCGAAAGACAAGAACACTGAAGCTTTCTTT. Encoded protein: CATAKDKNTEAFF.

This chain uses TRBV7-8 with TRBJ1-2; tentative D call: TRBD1 (5 bases). Trimming cost V 6 bases and J 5 bases, with 16 bases left between them. In germline, CDR1 is SGHVS, CDR2 FQNEAQ. This CDR3 comprises 14 residues. DNA of the CDR3: TGTGCCAGCAGGCCCGGTGGAGGGGAATATGGCTACACCTTC. Protein: CASRPGGGEYGYTF.

The CDR3 protein is CASSWTRGKGEQYF. Written as DNA, the CDR3 is TGTGCCAGCAGTTGGACCAGGGGCAAGGGCGAGCAGTACTTC. The rearrangement links TRBV6-2 or TRBV6-3 to TRBJ2-7; possibly TRBD1 for D (6 bases). The CDR3 runs 14 residues. From germline, CDR1 is MNHEY and CDR2 SVGEGT. V lost 4 bases and J 6 bases, leaving 16 bases between the germline ends.

This sequence joins TRBV20-1 and TRBJ1-2, with D hard to call. Trimming took 2 bases from V and 4 from J, leaving 8 bases between them. There are 12 residues in the CDR3. CDR1 and CDR2 from the germline V gene are DFQATT and SNEGSKA (reference sequence). The CDR3 region is CSARWPGYGYTF. CDR3 bases: TGCAGTGCTAGATGGCCGGGCTATGGCTACACCTTC.

The genes are TRBV20-1 and TRBJ1-4, with 8 bases that match TRBD1. Germline loops: CDR1 DFQATT, CDR2 SNEGSKA (reference sequence). V trimming: 6 bases; J trimming: 8 bases; junction bases outside the gene matches: 5. The CDR3 consists of 12 residues. The CDR3 reads CSATGQDEKLFF. In DNA form, the CDR3 reads TGCAGTGCGACGGGACAGGACGAAAAACTGTTTTTT.

The chain joins TRBV10-3 to TRBJ2-5; D is possibly TRBD1 or TRBD2 (5 bases each). Trimming pared 4 bases from V and 4 bases from J, leaving 28 bases between. The CDR3 consists of 19 residues. The germline V gene encodes CDR1 ENHRY and CDR2 SYGVKD. CDR3 in DNA: TGTGCCATCAGTGCTTACATCTCCTCCGGGGACGAGATCATAGAGACCCAGTACTTC. This encodes CAISAYISSGDEIIETQYF.

This chain links TRBV28 with TRBJ2-3, with 8 positions matching TRBD1. CDR3 length: 12 amino acids. Looked up from germline, CDR1 is MDHEN and CDR2 is SYDVKM. The ends lost 5 bases at V and 7 bases at J; junction bases unmatched: 2. The CDR3 DNA is TGTGCCAGCAGTCAGGGGGCCTATACGCAGTATTTT. This translates into CASSQGAYTQYF.